Below, 20 T cell receptor beta chains from the same sample are listed, as sequenced in a study of T cells in localized non-small cell lung cancer. Assay: immunoSEQ multiplex PCR; the TCRdb copy retains only in-frame clones and omits some. The table shows approximately 14,000 clones, with about 80% occurring only once. The input for sequencing was peripheral blood, taken before any cancer treatment. The receptors were sampled from a female donor over 55 with stage I squamous cell lung carcinoma.

V is TRBV5-1 and J is TRBJ2-1, with TRBD1 matching 8 bases. The CDR3 is 18 residues long. Per germline, CDR1 SGHRS and CDR2 YFSETQ. Unmatched junction bases numbered 10, after V lost 0 bases and J lost 2 bases. CDR3 sequence: CASSLVHRGYLTYNEQFF. The CDR3 DNA reads TGCGCCAGCAGCTTGGTCCACAGGGGGTACCTCACCTACAATGAGCAGTTCTTC.

This chain links TRBV27 with TRBJ1-4; TRBD1 matches at 8 bases. The CDR3 loop spans 14 amino acids. Unmatched junction bases numbered 3, after V lost 5 bases and J lost 4 bases. CDR1 is MNHEY and CDR2 is SMNVEV in the germline V gene (reference sequence). CDR3 DNA: TGTGCCAGCAGTGACAGGGGAGGTAATGAAAAACTGTTTTTT. This translates into CASSDRGGNEKLFF.

The rearrangement joins TRBV7-2 to TRBJ2-3, with D unresolved. Germline V CDR1 and CDR2: SGHTA, FQGNSA. The CDR3 consists of 12 residues. The V end was cut by 3 bases, the J end by 6 bases, with 7 bases between. CDR3 region: CASSFPGDTQYF. CDR3 nucleotide sequence: TGTGCCAGCAGCTTCCCGGGCGATACGCAGTATTTT. Full variable domain (outside the CDR3, taken from reference TRBV7-2 and TRBJ2-3): GAGVSQSPSNKVTEKGKDVELRCDPISGHTALYWYRQSLGQGLEFLIYFQGNSAPDKSGLPSDRFSAERTGGSVSTLTIQRTQQEDSAVYLCASSFPGDTQYFGPGTRLTVL.

The chain combines TRBV11-2 with TRBJ2-1; 16 nucleotides align to TRBD2. Trimming cost V 5 bases and J 7 bases; bases outside gene matches: 2. Germline V gene sequence: CDR1 SGHAT, CDR2 FQNNGV. The CDR3 is 15 residues long. This chain's CDR3 is CASSPGLAGGNEQFF. CDR3 bases: TGTGCCAGCAGCCCGGGACTAGCGGGGGGGAATGAGCAGTTCTTC. Filled out from reference TRBV11-2 and TRBJ2-1, the complete variable domain reads EAGVAQSPRYKIIEKRQSVAFWCNPISGHATLYWYQQILGQGPKLLIQFQNNGVVDDSQLPKDRFSAERLKGVDSTLKIQPAKLEDSAVYLCASSPGLAGGNEQFFGPGTRLTVL.

The chain links TRBV5-6 to TRBJ2-1, with TRBD2 as a possible D gene (5 bases). Per the germline V gene, CDR1 is SGHDT and CDR2 is YYEEEE. This CDR3 comprises 12 residues. The V and J ends lost 0 bases and 14 bases respectively, with 12 bases between them. CDR3 nucleotides: TGTGCCAGCAGCTTGGGTTTCCGGGGTGAGTTCTTC. It translates to CASSLGFRGEFF.

The chain carries TRBV30 and TRBJ2-5; 14 nucleotides align to TRBD2. CDR3 size: 16 residues. V lost 3 bases to trimming and J lost 5 bases; unmatched junction nucleotides: 8. Germline CDR1 and CDR2: GTSNPN and SVGIG (reference sequence). The CDR3 here is CAWSTGLAGARETQYF. Here the CDR3 DNA reads TGTGCCTGGAGCACGGGACTAGCGGGGGCCAGGGAGACCCAGTACTTC.

This chain links TRBV5-1 with TRBJ2-7; a weak D match, TRBD1 (5 bases). This CDR3 has 15 amino acids. V was clipped by 2 bases and J by 5 bases, with 17 bases between them. Germline values: CDR1 SGHRS, CDR2 YFSETQ. For the CDR3, the DNA is TGCGCCAGCAGCTTAACAGGCATCCCTACCAACGAGCAGTACTTC. Its protein is CASSLTGIPTNEQYF.

This clone was found a few times. J is TRBJ2-4 and V is TRBV4-3; D is possibly TRBD1 or TRBD2 (5 bases each). The CDR3 is made up of 15 amino acids. Germline CDR1 is LGHNA and CDR2 is YSLEER. V was shortened by 0 bases and J by 6 bases, with 12 bases between the two germline ends. This CDR3 is CASSQDWGKGNIQYF. DNA for the CDR3: TGCGCCAGCAGCCAAGATTGGGGGAAAGGAAACATTCAGTACTTC.

CDR3 nucleotides: TGTGCCAGCAGCCGGAAAGCGGGGGGCTCCTACGAGCAGTACTTC. Amino acids: CASSRKAGGSYEQYF. V usage is TRBV27 and J usage is TRBJ2-7; 9 bases fit TRBD2. J lost 0 bases, V lost 6 bases, and 6 bases had no gene match. CDR3 size: 15 residues. Germline lookup yields CDR1 MNHEY and CDR2 SMNVEV (reference sequence).

Comments on this clone: At one of its ends the junction is not consistent with the germline gene, which may arise from a read error. V and J are TRBV18 and TRBJ2-1; D remains ambiguous. The CDR3 loop spans 14 amino acids. In germline, CDR1 is KGHSH, CDR2 LQKENI. The CDR3 region has the DNA TGTGCCAGCTCACCCCGGGCCCTCTACGATGAGCAGTTCTTC. This gives the protein CASSPRALYDEQFF.

This clone has more than one count but fewer than ten. The chain has TRBV20-1 and TRBJ1-1; the D is unclear. There are 10 residues in the CDR3. Germline V CDR1 and CDR2: DFQATT, SNEGSKA (reference sequence). Trimming stripped 6 bases from V and 6 bases from J, with 8 bases between. The CDR3 reads CSALRAEAFF. In DNA, the CDR3 is TGCAGTGCCCTGAGGGCTGAAGCTTTCTTT.

This clone came up once. The chain recombines TRBV6-6 with TRBJ1-5; the D gene is possibly TRBD1 (6 bases). V lost 6 bases and J lost 0, with 15 bases in between. Germline V gene data show CDR1 as MNHNY and CDR2 as SVGAGI (reference sequence). The CDR3 has 16 residues. The CDR3 sequence: CASRLRTEASNQPQHF. In nucleotides, the CDR3 is TGTGCCAGCAGGCTTCGGACAGAAGCTAGCAATCAGCCCCAGCATTTT.

This clone was detected only once. The CDR3 loop reads CASGLGQGAGEKLFF. The CDR3 coding sequence is TGTGCTAGTGGTTTGGGACAGGGGGCAGGTGAAAAACTGTTTTTT. This chain links TRBV12-5 with TRBJ1-4; 10 bases are shared with TRBD1. This CDR3 region has 15 residues. CDR1 and CDR2 from the germline V gene are LGHNT and FRNRAP. V was clipped by 1 base and J by 7 bases; unmatched bases: 3.

The V gene is TRBV7-9, the J gene TRBJ1-4; no clear D. CDR1 is SEHNR, CDR2 FQNEAQ, per germline (reference sequence). Trimming stripped 1 base from V and 7 bases from J, with 16 bases between. The CDR3 covers 16 residues. The CDR3 bases are TGTGCCAGCAGCTTAGACGTGAACGCGGGTGGTGAAAAACTGTTTTTT. Translated: CASSLDVNAGGEKLFF.

The chain recombines TRBV7-9 with TRBJ2-5, with 8 nucleotides matching TRBD2. The CDR3 is made up of 16 amino acids. The V and J ends lost 3 bases and 1 base, in that order; junction bases with no gene match: 7. CDR1 is SEHNR, CDR2 FQNEAQ, per germline (reference sequence). Here the CDR3 DNA reads TGTGCCAGCAGCTTCGGGACTAGAAACTCCCAAGAGACCCAGTACTTC. Encoded protein: CASSFGTRNSQETQYF.

The CDR3 nucleotides are TGTGCCAGCAGCTTAGTAGGGCTGAGCAATCAGCCCCAGCATTTT. It codes for CASSLVGLSNQPQHF. This rearrangement joins TRBV7-8 to TRBJ1-5; D not certain. The CDR3 has 15 amino acids. V was cut by 1 base and J by 1 base, with 8 bases left in between. Germline V CDR1 and CDR2: SGHVS, FQNEAQ.

The chain is built from TRBV7-8 and TRBJ2-3; D may be TRBD1 or TRBD2 (5 bases each). V was pared by 4 bases and J by 5 bases, with 10 bases between. The CDR3 loop spans 13 amino acids. Germline CDR1 SGHVS, CDR2 FQNEAQ. CDR3 sequence reads: CASSSGRRDTQYF. In DNA, the CDR3 is TGTGCCAGCAGCTCGGGACGCAGAGATACGCAGTATTTT. The full variable domain, rest sourced from reference TRBV7-8 and TRBJ2-3, is GAGVSQSPRYKVAKRGQDVALRCDPISGHVSLFWYQQALGQGPEFLTYFQNEAQLDKSGLPSDRFFAERPEGSVSTLKIQRTQQEDSAVYLCASSSGRRDTQYFGPGTRLTVL.

This clone was seen a few times. The rearrangement links TRBV10-3 to TRBJ2-3; D is perhaps TRBD1 (5 bases). V was pared by 2 bases and J by 2 bases, with 8 bases between. This CDR3 is built from 14 residues. Germline V gives CDR1 ENHRY, CDR2 SYGVKD. The CDR3 sequence is CAISEDSTTDTQYF. Here the CDR3 DNA reads TGTGCCATCAGTGAGGACAGCACCACAGATACGCAGTATTTT.

This clone was counted between two and nine times. The J gene is TRBJ1-4, the V gene TRBV7-9; D unclear. The CDR3 covers 11 residues. The V end lost 8 bases, the J end lost 2 bases, and 3 bases lay between the germline ends. Germline V lookup: CDR1 SEHNR, CDR2 FQNEAQ (reference sequence). As DNA, the CDR3 is TGTGCCAGCGGGACTAATGAAAAACTGTTTTTT. This gives the protein CASGTNEKLFF. The whole variable domain, remainder taken from reference TRBV7-9 and TRBJ1-4, is DTGVSQNPRHKITKRGQNVTFRCDPISEHNRLYWYRQTLGQGPEFLTYFQNEAQLEKSRLLSDRFSAERPKGSFSTLEIQRTEQGDSAMYLCASGTNEKLFFGSGTQLSVL.

CDR3 protein: CASSLAGGVLAGPSYNEQFF. The DNA for the CDR3 is TGTGCCAGCAGCTTAGCCGGGGGTGTGCTAGCGGGGCCCTCCTACAATGAGCAGTTCTTC. The V and J genes are TRBV11-3 and TRBJ2-1; 9 bases line up with TRBD2. The CDR3 spans 20 residues. Germline V gene lookup returns CDR1 SGHNT and CDR2 YENEEA. The V gene end was trimmed by 1 base and the J gene end by 0 bases; junction bases not matched to a gene: 13.